This entry describes one T cell receptor (beta chain). The data derive from a study of shared clonotypes between healthy human individuals. Turning to the study itself: Plates per donor: three CD4 naive, three CD4 memory, two CD8 naive, one CD8 memory.

Method: immunoSEQ multiplex PCR; TCRdb's copy keeps in-frame clones and lacks some. Of around 690,000 clones listed, around 91% are singletons. This TCR was sampled from a man aged 18 to 35 in good health. Some clones in this sample may be carry-over from other donors' samples. Sequenced sample: memory CD8+ T cells from PBMCs. Subset described: CD45RO+ cells pooled with CCR7-negative TemRA cells.

CDR3 amino acids: CASSPGENTEAFF. In DNA form, the CDR3 reads TGTGCCAGCTCCCCTGGGGAGAACACTGAAGCTTTCTTT. The chain links TRBV6-4 to TRBJ1-1, with unresolved D. V shed 8 bases and J shed 1 base, with 11 bases lying between them. The CDR3 runs to 13 residues. Germline V gives CDR1 MRHNA, CDR2 SNTAGT.